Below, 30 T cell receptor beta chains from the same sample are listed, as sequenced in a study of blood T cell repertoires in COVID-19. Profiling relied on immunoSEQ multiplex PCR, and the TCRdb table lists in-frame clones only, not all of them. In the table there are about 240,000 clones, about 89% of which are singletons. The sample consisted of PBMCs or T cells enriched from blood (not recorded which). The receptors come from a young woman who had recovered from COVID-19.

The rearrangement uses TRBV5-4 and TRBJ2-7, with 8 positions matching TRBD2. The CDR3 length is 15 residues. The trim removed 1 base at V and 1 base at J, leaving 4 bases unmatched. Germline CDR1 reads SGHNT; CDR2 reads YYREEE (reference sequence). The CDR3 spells CASSLLAGLSYEQYF. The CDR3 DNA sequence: TGTGCCAGCAGCTTGTTAGCGGGACTATCCTACGAGCAGTACTTC.

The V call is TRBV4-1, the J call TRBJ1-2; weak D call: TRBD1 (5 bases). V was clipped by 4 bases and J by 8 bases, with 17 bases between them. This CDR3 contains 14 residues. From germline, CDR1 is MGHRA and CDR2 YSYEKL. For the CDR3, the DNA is TGCGCCAGCAGCCTGCAGGGTTTATACTCCGGCTACACCTTC. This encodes CASSLQGLYSGYTF.

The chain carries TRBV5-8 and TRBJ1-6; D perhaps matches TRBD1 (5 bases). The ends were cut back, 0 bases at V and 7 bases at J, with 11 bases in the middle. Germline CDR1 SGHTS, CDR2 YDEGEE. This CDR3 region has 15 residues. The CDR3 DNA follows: TGTGCCAGCAGCTTGGAGGGCAGGGCCAATTCACCCCTCCACTTT. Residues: CASSLEGRANSPLHF.

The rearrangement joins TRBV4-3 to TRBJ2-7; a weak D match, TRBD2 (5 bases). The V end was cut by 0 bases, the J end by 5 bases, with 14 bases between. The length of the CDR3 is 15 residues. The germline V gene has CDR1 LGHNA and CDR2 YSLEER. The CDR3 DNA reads TGCGCCAGCAGCCAAGATATAGTAGGGAGCGACGAGCAGTACTTC. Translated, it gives CASSQDIVGSDEQYF.

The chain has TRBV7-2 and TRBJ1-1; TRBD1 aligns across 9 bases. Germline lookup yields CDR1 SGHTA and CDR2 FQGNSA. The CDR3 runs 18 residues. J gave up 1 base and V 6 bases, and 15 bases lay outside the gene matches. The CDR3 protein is CASRSRRDRVRANTEAFF. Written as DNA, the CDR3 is TGTGCCAGCAGATCACGCCGGGACAGGGTGCGAGCGAACACTGAAGCTTTCTTT.

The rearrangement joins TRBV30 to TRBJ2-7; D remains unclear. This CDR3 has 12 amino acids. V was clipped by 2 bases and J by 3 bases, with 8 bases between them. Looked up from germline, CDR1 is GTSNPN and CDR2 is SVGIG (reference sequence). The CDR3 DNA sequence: TGTGCCTGGAGTTTAGAGGACTACGAGCAGTACTTC. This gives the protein CAWSLEDYEQYF.

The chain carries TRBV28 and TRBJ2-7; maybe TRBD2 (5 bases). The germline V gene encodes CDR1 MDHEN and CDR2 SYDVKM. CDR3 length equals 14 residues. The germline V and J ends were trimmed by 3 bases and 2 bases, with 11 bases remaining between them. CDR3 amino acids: CASSFLGDAYEQYF. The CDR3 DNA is TGTGCCAGCAGTTTCCTCGGGGATGCCTACGAGCAGTACTTC.

CDR3 coding DNA: TGTGCCAGCTCCCGAGCGGGAGATGTGGTAGGTGCGCAGTTCTTC. Residues: CASSRAGDVVGAQFF. The chain has TRBV18 and TRBJ2-1, with 8 nucleotides matching TRBD2. V was pared by 6 bases and J by 12 bases, with 16 bases of the junction left unmatched. Per germline, CDR1 KGHSH and CDR2 LQKENI. This CDR3 has 15 amino acids.

The CDR3 DNA reads as TGTGCCAGCAGCTTGCGCACAGGGGGCGCGCGGGGCTACACCTTC. This codes for CASSLRTGGARGYTF. This chain joins TRBV5-4 and TRBJ1-2; TRBD1 matches 9 bases. This CDR3 contains 15 residues. V was clipped by 1 base and J by 8 bases; unmatched bases: 9. Looked up from germline, CDR1 is SGHNT and CDR2 is YYREEE (reference sequence).

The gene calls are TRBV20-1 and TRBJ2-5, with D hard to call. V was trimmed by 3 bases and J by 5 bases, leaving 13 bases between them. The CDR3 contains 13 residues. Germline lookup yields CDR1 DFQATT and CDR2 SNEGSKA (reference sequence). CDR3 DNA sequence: TGCAGTGCTAGTCGGCCGCGACACGAGACCCAGTACTTC. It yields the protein CSASRPRHETQYF.

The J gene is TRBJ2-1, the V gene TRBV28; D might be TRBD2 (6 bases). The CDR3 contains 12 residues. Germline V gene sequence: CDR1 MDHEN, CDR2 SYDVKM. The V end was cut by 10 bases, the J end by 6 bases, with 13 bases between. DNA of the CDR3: TGTGCCACCCGGGGACTCCTCAATGAGCAGTTCTTC. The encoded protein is CATRGLLNEQFF.

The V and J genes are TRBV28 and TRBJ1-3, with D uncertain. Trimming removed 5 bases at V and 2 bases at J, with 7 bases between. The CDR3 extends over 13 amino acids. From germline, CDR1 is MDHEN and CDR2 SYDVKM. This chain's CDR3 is CASSPPTGNTIYF. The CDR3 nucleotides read TGTGCCAGCAGTCCCCCCACTGGAAACACCATATATTTT.

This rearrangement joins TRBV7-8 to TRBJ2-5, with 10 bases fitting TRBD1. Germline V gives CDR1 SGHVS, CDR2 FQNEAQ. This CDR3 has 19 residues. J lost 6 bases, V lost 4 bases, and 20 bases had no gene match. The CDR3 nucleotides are TGTGCCAGCAGCTCTCAAGCCCGCGTCACTACGGACAGGGGGAAGACCCAGTACTTC. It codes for CASSSQARVTTDRGKTQYF.

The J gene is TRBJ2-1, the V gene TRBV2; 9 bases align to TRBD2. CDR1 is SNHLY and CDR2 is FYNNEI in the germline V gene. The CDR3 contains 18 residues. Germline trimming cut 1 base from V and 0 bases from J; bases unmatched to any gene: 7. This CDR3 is CASSEVSGGDSSYNEQFF. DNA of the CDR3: TGTGCCAGCAGTGAAGTTAGCGGGGGTGATAGCTCCTACAATGAGCAGTTCTTC.

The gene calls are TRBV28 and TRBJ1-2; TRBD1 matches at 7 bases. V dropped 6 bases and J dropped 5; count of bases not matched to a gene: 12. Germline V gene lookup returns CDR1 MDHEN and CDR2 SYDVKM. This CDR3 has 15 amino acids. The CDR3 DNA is TGTGCCAGCAGCTACCCTGACAGGGCCACATATGGCTACACCTTC. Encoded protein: CASSYPDRATYGYTF.

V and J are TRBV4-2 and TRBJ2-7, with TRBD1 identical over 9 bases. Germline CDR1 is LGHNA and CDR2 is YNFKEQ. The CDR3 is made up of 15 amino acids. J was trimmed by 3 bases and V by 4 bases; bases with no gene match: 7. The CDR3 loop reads CASSRPGTGIYEQYF. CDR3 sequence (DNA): TGTGCCAGCAGCCGACCCGGGACAGGGATCTACGAGCAGTACTTC.

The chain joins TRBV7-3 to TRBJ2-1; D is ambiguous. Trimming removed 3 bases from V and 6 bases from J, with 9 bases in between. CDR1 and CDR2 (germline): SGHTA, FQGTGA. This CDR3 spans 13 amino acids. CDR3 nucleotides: TGTGCCAGCAGCTTTCCTTGGGCCAATGAGCAGTTCTTC. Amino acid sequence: CASSFPWANEQFF.

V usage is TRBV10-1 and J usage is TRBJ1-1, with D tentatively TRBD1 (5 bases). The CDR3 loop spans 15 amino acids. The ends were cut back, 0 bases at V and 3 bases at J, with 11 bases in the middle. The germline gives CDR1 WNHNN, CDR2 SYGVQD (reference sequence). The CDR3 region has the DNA TGCGCCAGCAGTGAGTCGCAGGGTAAGGACACTGAAGCTTTCTTT. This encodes CASSESQGKDTEAFF.

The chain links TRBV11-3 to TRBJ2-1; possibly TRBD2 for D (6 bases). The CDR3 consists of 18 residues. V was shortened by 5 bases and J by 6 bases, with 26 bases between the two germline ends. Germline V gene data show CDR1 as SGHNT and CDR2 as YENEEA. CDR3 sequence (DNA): TGTGCCAGCAGCCGTACCCGTAAGAGCGGGCCTCTCGGCAATGAGCAGTTCTTC. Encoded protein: CASSRTRKSGPLGNEQFF.

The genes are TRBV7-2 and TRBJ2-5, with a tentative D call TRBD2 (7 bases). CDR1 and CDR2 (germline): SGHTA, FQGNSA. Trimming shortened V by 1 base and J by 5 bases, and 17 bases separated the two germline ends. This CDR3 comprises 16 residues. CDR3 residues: CASSLVQGGPEETQYF. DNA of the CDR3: TGTGCCAGCAGCTTAGTACAGGGAGGGCCGGAGGAGACCCAGTACTTC. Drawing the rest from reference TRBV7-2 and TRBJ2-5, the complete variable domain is GAGVSQSPSNKVTEKGKDVELRCDPISGHTALYWYRQSLGQGLEFLIYFQGNSAPDKSGLPSDRFSAERTGGSVSTLTIQRTQQEDSAVYLCASSLVQGGPEETQYFGPGTRLLVL.

The CDR3 DNA is TGTGCCAGCAGCCAATTTCGGGGGACAGGGACCTATGGCTACACCTTC. It codes for CASSQFRGTGTYGYTF. The V call is TRBV14, the J call TRBJ1-2, with TRBD1 matching over 9 bases. J was trimmed by 4 bases and V by 2 bases; bases with no gene match: 8. Germline V gives CDR1 SGHDN, CDR2 FVKESK. CDR3 length equals 16 residues. Full variable domain (outside the CDR3, taken from reference TRBV14 and TRBJ1-2): EAGVTQFPSHSVIEKGQTVTLRCDPISGHDNLYWYRRVMGKEIKFLLHFVKESKQDESGMPNNRFLAERTGGTYSTLKVQPAELEDSGVYFCASSQFRGTGTYGYTFGSGTRLTVV.

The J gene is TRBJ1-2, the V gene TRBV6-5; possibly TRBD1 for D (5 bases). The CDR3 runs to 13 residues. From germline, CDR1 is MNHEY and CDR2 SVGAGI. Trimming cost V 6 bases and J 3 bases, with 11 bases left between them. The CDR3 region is CASSPGPDYGYTF. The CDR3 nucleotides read TGTGCCAGCAGCCCAGGGCCAGACTATGGCTACACCTTC.

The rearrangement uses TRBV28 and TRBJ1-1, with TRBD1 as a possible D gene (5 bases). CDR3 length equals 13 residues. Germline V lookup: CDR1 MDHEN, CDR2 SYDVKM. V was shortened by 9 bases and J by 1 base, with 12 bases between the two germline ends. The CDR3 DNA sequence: TGTGCCAGGGGGTCGGGGGGGAACACTGAAGCTTTCTTT. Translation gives CARGSGGNTEAFF.

The CDR3 DNA follows: TGTGCTAGTGGTTTGGGGTCTAGTTTCACTGAAGCTTTCTTT. It yields the protein CASGLGSSFTEAFF. The chain employs TRBV12-5 and TRBJ1-1; D uncertain. The CDR3 totals 14 residues. The ends were cut back, 1 base at V and 4 bases at J, with 10 bases in the middle. Germline lookup yields CDR1 LGHNT and CDR2 FRNRAP.

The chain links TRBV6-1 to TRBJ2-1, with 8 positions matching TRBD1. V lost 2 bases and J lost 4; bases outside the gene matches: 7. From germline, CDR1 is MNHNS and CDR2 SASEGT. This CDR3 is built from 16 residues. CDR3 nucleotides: TGTGCCAGCAGTGAATTTGGACAGGGAGAATACAATGAGCAGTTCTTC. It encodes CASSEFGQGEYNEQFF.

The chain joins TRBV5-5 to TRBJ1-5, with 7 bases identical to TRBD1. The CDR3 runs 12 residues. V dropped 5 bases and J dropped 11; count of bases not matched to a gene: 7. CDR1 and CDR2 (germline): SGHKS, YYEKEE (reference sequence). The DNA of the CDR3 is TGTGCCAGCAGTCGGGCACAGGGGACCCAGCATTTT. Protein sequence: CASSRAQGTQHF.

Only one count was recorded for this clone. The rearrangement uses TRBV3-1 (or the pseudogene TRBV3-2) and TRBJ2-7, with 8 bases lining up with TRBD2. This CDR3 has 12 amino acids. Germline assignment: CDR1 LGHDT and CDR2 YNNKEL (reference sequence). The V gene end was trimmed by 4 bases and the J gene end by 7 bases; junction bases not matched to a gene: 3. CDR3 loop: CASSPREGEQYF. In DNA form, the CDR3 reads TGTGCCAGCAGCCCCCGGGAGGGGGAGCAGTACTTC.

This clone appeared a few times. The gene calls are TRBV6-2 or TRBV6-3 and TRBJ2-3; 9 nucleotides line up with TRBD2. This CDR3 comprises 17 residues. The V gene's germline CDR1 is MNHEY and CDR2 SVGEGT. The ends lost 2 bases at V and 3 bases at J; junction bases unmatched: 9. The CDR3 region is CASSYTPRLAVTDTQYF. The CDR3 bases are TGTGCCAGCAGTTACACTCCTAGACTAGCGGTTACAGATACGCAGTATTTT.

The CDR3 spells CASSLSSGAEQFF. The DNA for the CDR3 is TGTGCCAGCAGCTTATCAAGCGGGGCAGAGCAGTTCTTC. V and J are TRBV7-3 and TRBJ2-1, with TRBD2 matching 7 bases. After removal of 2 bases from V and 10 bases from J, the junction contained 5 bases not matched to a gene. CDR1 and CDR2 (germline): SGHTA, FQGTGA. The CDR3 loop spans 13 amino acids.

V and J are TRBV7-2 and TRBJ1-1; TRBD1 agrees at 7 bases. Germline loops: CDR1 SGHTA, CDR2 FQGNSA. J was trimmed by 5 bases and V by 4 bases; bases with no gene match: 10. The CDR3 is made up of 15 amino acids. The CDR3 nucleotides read TGTGCCAGCAGCTCATCCAGACAGGGCTGGACTGAAGCTTTCTTT. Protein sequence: CASSSSRQGWTEAFF.